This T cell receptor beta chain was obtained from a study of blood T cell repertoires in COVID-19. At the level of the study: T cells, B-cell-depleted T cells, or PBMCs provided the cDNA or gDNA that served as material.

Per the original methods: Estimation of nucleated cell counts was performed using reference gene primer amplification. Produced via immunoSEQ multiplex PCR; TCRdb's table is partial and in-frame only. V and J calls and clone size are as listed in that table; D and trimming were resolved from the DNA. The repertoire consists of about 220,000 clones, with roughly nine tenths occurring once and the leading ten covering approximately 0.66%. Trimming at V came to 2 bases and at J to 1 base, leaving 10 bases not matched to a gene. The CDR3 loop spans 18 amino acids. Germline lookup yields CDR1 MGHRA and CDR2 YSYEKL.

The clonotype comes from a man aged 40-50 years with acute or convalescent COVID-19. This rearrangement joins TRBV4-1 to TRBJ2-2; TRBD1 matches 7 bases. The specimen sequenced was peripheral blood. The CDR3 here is CASSQILNRGGNTGELFF. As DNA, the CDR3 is TGCGCCAGCAGCCAAATCCTAAACAGGGGCGGGAACACCGGGGAGCTGTTTTTT.